The 21 T cell receptor beta chains reported below all come from one sample, sequenced in a study of T-cell memory formation after mild COVID-19. TCRdb re-analysed the 5' RACE reads in MiXCR, keeping a single row per CDR3 protein. The top ten clones hold roughly a third of a sample with roughly 80,000 distinct CDR3 sequences, approximately 14% of them seen once. Input material: PBMCs or a T cell subset sorted from them (not recorded which). Receptors were obtained from an adult woman who had mild COVID-19 (a few samples of this study predate the infection). Cell type and time point are not known.

This clonotype was observed a handful of times. The J gene is TRBJ1-1, the V gene TRBV5-1; D is uncertain. The germline V and J ends were trimmed by 2 bases and 6 bases, with 8 bases remaining between them. The CDR3 is 12 amino acids. CDR1 and CDR2 (germline): SGHRS, YFSETQ. The CDR3 coding sequence is TGCGCCAGCAGCTTTGACCGGGCTGAAGCTTTCTTT. As protein: CASSFDRAEAFF.

This clonotype came up a few times. The chain employs TRBV30 and TRBJ1-1; TRBD1 matches at 7 bases. J lost 3 bases, V lost 1 base, and 11 bases had no gene match. This CDR3 contains 16 residues. From germline, CDR1 is GTSNPN and CDR2 SVGIG (reference sequence). The CDR3 DNA reads TGTGCCTGGAGTGGAAGGCAGGGGGTAAGGGACACTGAAGCTTTCTTT. Its protein is CAWSGRQGVRDTEAFF. The full variable domain, rest sourced from reference TRBV30 and TRBJ1-1, is SQTIHQWPATLVQPVGSPLSLECTVEGTSNPNLYWYRQAAGRGLQLLFYSVGIGQISSEVPQNLSASRPQDRQFILSSKKLLLSDSGFYLCAWSGRQGVRDTEAFFGQGTRLTVV.

The rearrangement uses TRBV6-5 and TRBJ2-3, with D possibly matching TRBD2 (6 bases). This CDR3 region has 15 residues. Trimming left V 6 bases short and J 2 bases short, with 15 bases between. Per the germline V gene, CDR1 is MNHEY and CDR2 is SVGAGI. The CDR3 nucleotides are TGTGCCAGCAGCAGGGTTCGGGAGATCACAGATACGCAGTATTTT. Translating gives CASSRVREITDTQYF.

J is TRBJ2-1 and V is TRBV3-1; maybe TRBD2 (5 bases). Germline V CDR1 and CDR2: LGHDT, YNNKEL (reference sequence). CDR3 length equals 14 residues. Trimming removed 4 bases at V and 9 bases at J, with 16 bases between. In nucleotides, the CDR3 is TGTGCCAGCAGCCTCACGATCGGGGTGGTTGAGCAGTTCTTC. Its translation is CASSLTIGVVEQFF.

The genes are TRBV2 and TRBJ2-5; D tentatively fits TRBD1 or TRBD2 (5 bases each). Germline CDR1 SNHLY, CDR2 FYNNEI. The germline V and J ends were trimmed by 6 bases and 1 base, with 12 bases remaining between them. This CDR3 region has 14 residues. The CDR3 here is CASSGTGIQETQYF. CDR3 in DNA: TGTGCCAGCAGCGGGACCGGAATCCAAGAGACCCAGTACTTC.

This clonotype was recorded many times. The chain uses TRBV12-3 or TRBV12-4 and TRBJ2-7; TRBD2 is a possible D gene (6 bases). This CDR3 spans 18 amino acids. Deletions cut 6 bases from V and 3 bases from J, with 27 bases between. The CDR3 DNA reads TGTGCCAGCAGGGGCGAACGGGACTCTCCCCGAAGTTTCTACGAGCAGTACTTC. Translated, it gives CASRGERDSPRSFYEQYF.

This clonotype was seen more than once but under ten times. The genes are TRBV5-1 and TRBJ2-1; D is uncertain. V was cut by 0 bases and J by 5 bases, with 6 bases left in between. Germline loops: CDR1 SGHRS, CDR2 YFSETQ. The CDR3 is made up of 13 amino acids. CDR3 residues: CASSLGYHNEQFF. DNA for the CDR3: TGCGCCAGCAGCTTGGGGTACCACAATGAGCAGTTCTTC.

The V call is TRBV11-2, the J call TRBJ2-3; 15 bases agree with TRBD2. J gave up 3 bases and V 0 bases, and 7 bases lay outside the gene matches. CDR1 SGHAT and CDR2 FQNNGV come from the germline V gene. There are 19 residues in the CDR3. In DNA, the CDR3 is TGTGCCAGCAGCTTAGATGGACTAGCGGGGGGGTTGGAGACAGATACGCAGTATTTT. Amino acid sequence: CASSLDGLAGGLETDTQYF.

V is TRBV24-1 and J is TRBJ1-2, with a possible D match to TRBD1 (6 bases). V dropped 9 bases and J dropped 8 bases, with 18 bases sitting between them. Germline assignment: CDR1 KGHDR and CDR2 SFDVKD. The length of the CDR3 is 13 residues. In nucleotides, the CDR3 is TGTGCCACCTCACGGACAGACTTAAGCGGCTACACCTTC. Protein sequence: CATSRTDLSGYTF.

This clonotype has only a few counts. The V call is TRBV7-6, the J call TRBJ2-5, with D possibly TRBD1 on 6 matching bases. Germline CDR1 is SGHVS and CDR2 is FNYEAQ. The CDR3 totals 15 residues. V shed 5 bases and J shed 4 bases, with 17 bases lying between them. The CDR3 DNA sequence: TGTGCCAGCAGCCCAGGGGTGACGAAGCTAGAGACCCAGTACTTC. This translates into CASSPGVTKLETQYF. The full variable domain, its missing parts supplied by reference TRBV7-6 and TRBJ2-5, is GAGVSQSPRYKVTKRGQDVALRCDPISGHVSLYWYRQALGQGPEFLTYFNYEAQQDKSGLPNDRFSAERPEGSISTLTIQRTEQRDSAMYRCASSPGVTKLETQYFGPGTRLLVL.

This clonotype was found a few times. The J gene is TRBJ2-7, the V gene TRBV7-2; D is unclear. This CDR3 has 13 residues. From germline, CDR1 is SGHTA and CDR2 FQGNSA. V lost 5 bases to trimming and J lost 3 bases, with 11 bases between them. CDR3 DNA sequence: TGTGCCAGCAGCCGGCACCTCCTCTACGAGCAGTACTTC. It specifies CASSRHLLYEQYF.

This chain links TRBV24-1 with TRBJ2-2; no reliable D call. Germline V gene data show CDR1 as KGHDR and CDR2 as SFDVKD. The ends were cut back, 7 bases at V and 3 bases at J, with 14 bases in the middle. This CDR3 region has 15 residues. The CDR3 loop reads CATRSGQRDTGELFF. In DNA form, the CDR3 reads TGTGCCACCAGGTCCGGGCAACGTGACACCGGGGAGCTGTTTTTT.

This clonotype was found a few times. CDR3 protein: CASSPSRTGGATNYGYTF. CDR3 nucleotide sequence: TGTGCCAGCAGCCCTAGCCGGACGGGAGGGGCCACTAACTATGGCTACACCTTC. The chain carries TRBV7-6 and TRBJ1-2, with D tentatively TRBD1 (5 bases). V was clipped by 5 bases and J by 0 bases, with 22 bases between them. CDR1 and CDR2 from the germline V gene are SGHVS and FNYEAQ. This CDR3 contains 18 residues.

V usage is TRBV6-5 and J usage is TRBJ2-5; 8 positions match TRBD2. The CDR3 runs to 16 residues. Germline values: CDR1 MNHEY, CDR2 SVGAGI. Germline trimming cut 0 bases from V and 0 bases from J; bases unmatched to any gene: 3. The DNA for the CDR3 is TGTGCCAGCAGTTACTCGGGACTAGGGGACCAAGAGACCCAGTACTTC. It encodes CASSYSGLGDQETQYF.

This clonotype occurred a few times. The rearrangement links TRBV18 to TRBJ2-1; TRBD2 is a possible D gene (5 bases). The length of the CDR3 is 13 residues. Trimming took off 0 bases at V and 7 bases at J, with 7 bases between the two ends. Germline CDR1 and CDR2: KGHSH and LQKENI. As DNA, the CDR3 is TGTGCCAGCTCACCACCGGGCGGGAATGAGCAGTTCTTC. Its translation: CASSPPGGNEQFF.

This clonotype was seen at least ten times. The rearrangement links TRBV24-1 to TRBJ2-1, with 8 bases identical to TRBD1. CDR3 length: 12 amino acids. With 0 bases clipped from V and 12 bases from J, the junction kept 0 bases outside the gene matches. The germline V gene has CDR1 KGHDR and CDR2 SFDVKD. This CDR3 is CATSDLGQGQFF. In nucleotides, the CDR3 is TGTGCCACCAGTGATTTGGGACAGGGGCAGTTCTTC.

The chain links TRBV7-9 to TRBJ1-5; D unresolved. The CDR3 totals 11 residues. In germline, CDR1 is SEHNR, CDR2 FQNEAQ (reference sequence). The V and J ends lost 6 bases and 4 bases respectively, with 4 bases between them. CDR3 nucleotide sequence: TGTGCCAGCAGTACGAATCAGCCCCAGCATTTT. It codes for CASSTNQPQHF.

The table lists this clonotype with a few counts. CDR3 loop: CASSPETSGSYEQYF. Written as DNA, the CDR3 is TGTGCCAGCAGCCCCGAGACTAGCGGGAGTTACGAGCAGTACTTC. J is TRBJ2-7 and V is TRBV9; TRBD2 aligns across 12 bases. The J segment lost 4 bases and the V segment lost 4 bases, leaving 6 bases of the junction unmatched. The V gene's germline CDR1 is SGDLS and CDR2 YYNGEE. The CDR3 contains 15 residues.

This rearrangement joins TRBV4-3 to TRBJ2-5, with 9 bases that match TRBD2. CDR1 is LGHNA and CDR2 is YSLEER in the germline V gene. The CDR3 runs 18 residues. V lost 2 bases to trimming and J lost 2 bases; unmatched junction nucleotides: 12. CDR3 in amino acids: CASSQSPLLAGGQETQYF. CDR3 sequence (DNA): TGCGCCAGCAGCCAATCCCCCCTGCTGGCGGGAGGGCAAGAGACCCAGTACTTC.

This CDR3 is CASSATGGTEAFF. CDR3 bases: TGTGCCAGCAGCGCAACAGGAGGCACTGAAGCTTTCTTT. The chain is built from TRBV7-3 and TRBJ1-1; tentative D call: TRBD1 (5 bases). This CDR3 is built from 13 residues. Germline CDR1 and CDR2: SGHTA and FQGTGA. The germline V and J ends were trimmed by 5 bases and 4 bases, with 11 bases remaining between them.

The chain recombines TRBV24-1 with TRBJ2-5; D is undetermined. The germline CDR1 and CDR2 sequences are KGHDR and SFDVKD. This CDR3 comprises 14 residues. With 4 bases removed from V and 3 bases from J, the gap between germline ends came to 11 bases. The CDR3 nucleotides read TGTGCCACCAGTGAGGGTGTGGGGAAAGAGACCCAGTACTTC. This encodes CATSEGVGKETQYF.